This is a list of T cell receptor beta chains from one sample in a study of blood T cell repertoires in COVID-19. The method was immunoSEQ multiplex PCR; TCRdb's version includes in-frame clones alone and lacks a portion of them. In the table there are more than 85,000 clones, more than 85% of which are singletons. What was sequenced was peripheral blood. The receptors come from a man in his late teens or twenties with acute or convalescent COVID-19. The CDR3 runs from the conserved cysteine through the conserved F or W. The D gene is left open where the match is weak.

TRBJ2-1,TRBV6-2/TRBV6-3,.,CASSVTTYNEQFF
TRBJ1-4,TRBV5-4,.,CASSFGGGGEKLFF
TRBJ1-2,TRBV24-1,TRBD1,CATSDPGQGYGYTF
TRBJ2-5,TRBV2,TRBD1,CASIRDRQETQYF
TRBJ1-5,TRBV19,TRBD1,CASSIQGARNQPQHF
TRBJ2-3,TRBV29-1,TRBD2,CSVVPNPHFTIAGPTDTQYF
TRBJ2-2,TRBV5-1,.,CASSLTGQTTGELFF
TRBJ1-1,TRBV5-1,.,CASSLGSGARKTDTEAFF
TRBJ2-4,TRBV19,TRBD1,CASGQGAAGPSHF
TRBJ2-3,TRBV7-6,TRBD2,CASSLGLAGGSTDTQYF
TRBJ2-1,TRBV24-1,TRBD1,CATSDFAGGKQFF
TRBJ2-5,TRBV6-5,.,CASSYSTVETQYF
TRBJ2-7,TRBV4-1,TRBD2,CASSQVTSLAGGYEQYF
TRBJ1-3,TRBV6-5,.,CASNSRDVDTIYF
TRBJ2-6,TRBV5-5,TRBD1,CASSDRTTGGFLLTF
TRBJ1-4,TRBV18,.,CASSHESTNGGLEKLFF
TRBJ1-5,TRBV2,.,CASSVLARGSQPQHF
TRBJ1-1,TRBV29-1,TRBD1,CSVGTGGNTEAFF
TRBJ1-1,TRBV6-6,TRBD1,CASSLTGLDTEAFF
TRBJ2-7,TRBV7-6,TRBD1,CASSLAISRRQGTYEQYF
TRBJ1-1,TRBV7-6,.,CASSITDMNTEAFF
TRBJ1-5,TRBV29-1,TRBD1,CSVIQGNGNQPQHF
TRBJ1-5,TRBV5-1,.,CASSLVSGLGQPQHF
TRBJ1-2,TRBV6-5,.,CASTLSYYGYTF
TRBJ2-3,TRBV6-4,.,CASSFSLTDTQYF
TRBJ1-2,TRBV12-5,TRBD1,CASGLEGGRQGYTF
TRBJ1-5,TRBV7-2,TRBD1,CASSLPGTGVFGGNQPQHF
TRBJ1-1,TRBV5-1,.,CASSPGQPNTEAFF
TRBJ1-1,TRBV7-9,TRBD1,CASSRRQGITNTEAFF
TRBJ2-2,TRBV15,TRBD1,CATRDRSNTGELFF
TRBJ2-2,TRBV18,TRBD2,CASSPRVAGTSTGELFF
TRBJ1-4,TRBV4-1,.,CASSAARGEKLFF
TRBJ1-1,TRBV5-1,.,CASSLEGAAEAFF
TRBJ2-3,TRBV9,TRBD1,CASSGGTGTSTDTQYF
TRBJ1-5,TRBV19,TRBD1,CASIWTGSSQPQHF
TRBJ2-7,TRBV27,.,CASSAPSGSEQYF
TRBJ2-2,TRBV7-2,TRBD2,CASSLGSSGTTGELFF
TRBJ2-7,TRBV27,.,CASSPTDRTYEQYF
TRBJ1-3,TRBV5-4,.,CASSPGGEQGWGNGNTIYF
TRBJ1-5,TRBV4-1,TRBD1,CASSQKGDRSNQPQHF
TRBJ1-4,TRBV19,TRBD1,CASGDRGPEKLFF
TRBJ2-3,TRBV9,TRBD2,CASSVLAGGTPDTQYF
TRBJ1-2,TRBV6-5,.,CASTVRQPPRGGYTF
TRBJ2-5,TRBV6-5,TRBD1,CASRIGTGGGETQYF
TRBJ1-6,TRBV18,TRBD1,CASSLQGTTGTGNSPLHF
TRBJ1-1,TRBV27,.,CASRYVGANTEAFF
TRBJ2-1,TRBV28,.,CASWSGNEQFF
TRBJ1-2,TRBV3-1/TRBV3-2,.,CASSQRGSHNYGYTF
TRBJ2-7,TRBV6-5,TRBD1,CASSLQGNEQYF
TRBJ1-2,TRBV28,TRBD1,CASISLQGQGAGYTF
TRBJ2-2,TRBV19,TRBD2,CASSITSGGVPFF
TRBJ1-1,TRBV5-1,TRBD1,CASSRGQSDTEAFF
TRBJ1-6,TRBV6-6,.,CASSYAGDSPLHF